Listed here are 8 T cell receptor beta chains from one sample, sequenced in a study of vaccination and CD4 T cells after COVID-19. The treatment: roughly 10-day PBMC culture with coronavirus spike peptide pools or control peptides (ViraFEST assay). These receptors lack a known antigen. The Oncomine TCR Beta short-read assay was applied to DNA of cultured CD4+ T cells. A single record per CDR3 protein comes from TCRdb applying MiXCR to the PCR reads. The sample contains roughly 24,000 distinct CDR3 sequences, about three fifths of which appear only once. The sequenced sample was CD4+ T cells from blood, cultured in vitro. These TCRs come from a human donor who had recovered from COVID-19.

The chain uses TRBV20-1 and TRBJ1-5, with TRBD1 matching 7 bases. With 3 bases clipped from V and 5 bases from J, the junction kept 10 bases outside the gene matches. CDR1 is DFQATT and CDR2 is SNEGSKA in the germline V gene (reference sequence). This CDR3 spans 15 amino acids. CDR3 in DNA: TGCAGTGCTAGGTCTCAGGGAAGGGGGCATCAGCCCCAGCATTTT. It translates to CSARSQGRGHQPQHF.

The chain is built from TRBV7-9 and TRBJ1-6, with 7 nucleotides matching TRBD1. The CDR3 sequence is 15 residues long. CDR1 and CDR2 (germline): SEHNR, FQNEAQ (reference sequence). V dropped 2 bases and J dropped 8; count of bases not matched to a gene: 6. CDR3 coding DNA: TGTGCCAGCAGCTTAAAGGGGGCTATTCATTCACCCCTCCACTTT. Amino acid sequence: CASSLKGAIHSPLHF.

CDR3 nucleotide sequence: TGCAGTGCCCCCCACCAGGGTGATGGCTACACCTTC. Its protein is CSAPHQGDGYTF. The V and J genes are TRBV20-1 and TRBJ1-2; TRBD1 might be the D (5 bases). V lost 6 bases to trimming and J lost 6 bases, with 14 bases between them. This CDR3 spans 12 amino acids. Per germline, CDR1 DFQATT and CDR2 SNEGSKA (reference sequence).

This clonotype was detected only a few times. The chain joins TRBV15 to TRBJ1-2; possible D gene TRBD1, 5 bases. Deletions cut 1 base from V and 8 bases from J, with 17 bases between. CDR3 size: 15 residues. Germline lookup yields CDR1 LNHNV and CDR2 YYDKDF (reference sequence). The CDR3 DNA is TGTGCCACCAGCAGAGCCGGGACTCCGGGGGACGGCTACACCTTC. It specifies CATSRAGTPGDGYTF.

As DNA, the CDR3 is TGTGCCAGCAGGCCCAGTTTAGCGGGAGGAGAGACCCAGTACTTC. Residues: CASRPSLAGGETQYF. V gene TRBV28 combines with J gene TRBJ2-5; 10 nucleotides agree with TRBD2. V was clipped by 6 bases and J by 4 bases; unmatched bases: 8. From germline, CDR1 is MDHEN and CDR2 SYDVKM. The CDR3 runs 15 residues.

This clonotype has more than one count but fewer than ten. This chain links TRBV6-1 with TRBJ2-2, with TRBD2 identical over 7 bases. Losses at the gene ends were 6 bases for V and 0 bases for J; bases not matched to a gene: 4. The CDR3 covers 15 residues. Looked up from germline, CDR1 is MNHNS and CDR2 is SASEGT. In DNA, the CDR3 is TGTGCCAGCAGCCTCAGCGGGGCGAACACCGGGGAGCTGTTTTTT. Residues: CASSLSGANTGELFF.

This chain connects TRBV6-2 or TRBV6-3 to TRBJ1-2, with no clear D. The CDR3 totals 16 residues. V was clipped by 6 bases and J by 5 bases, with 22 bases between them. Germline V gene sequence: CDR1 MNHEY, CDR2 SVGEGT. CDR3 loop: CASRRYADSGGYGYTF. CDR3 DNA: TGTGCCAGCAGACGATACGCGGACTCGGGAGGTTATGGCTACACCTTC.

In this sample, this clonotype turned up a few times. The genes are TRBV20-1 and TRBJ1-2; 10 nucleotides line up with TRBD1. Trimming removed 6 bases from V and 7 bases from J; junction bases left unmatched: 11. This CDR3 contains 14 residues. CDR1 DFQATT and CDR2 SNEGSKA come from the germline V gene (reference sequence). The CDR3 nucleotides read TGCAGTGCGGCCGGGGACAGGGGTTTGGCTGGCTACACCTTC. Translating gives CSAAGDRGLAGYTF.